This section outlines one TCR beta chain sequence together with its context. Its antigen is as yet unknown. CDR3 length equals 15 residues. CDR1 is MDHEN and CDR2 is SYDVKM in the germline V gene. The sample belongs to a study of monozygotic twins with inflammatory bowel disease. Broader study findings: Researchers reported no repertoire similarity difference between concordant and discordant twins, possibly from limited power. Twins with IBD were found to have lower TCRbeta diversity (inverse Simpson) than healthy co-twins.

Added by template switching were UMIs that each held a 6-nucleotide sample barcode. After re-calling the 5' RACE reads, TCRdb lists one entry per CDR3 protein, DNA absent. In total, the table holds about 300,000 distinct CDR3 sequences. V is TRBV28 and J is TRBJ2-7; TCRdb indicates TRBD1, and absent DNA this call remains unverified. This TCR came from a human donor with ulcerative colitis or Crohn's disease, or a healthy co-twin of an affected twin (not recorded which). What was sequenced was blood. Here the CDR3 reads CASSVTGSLTYEQYF.